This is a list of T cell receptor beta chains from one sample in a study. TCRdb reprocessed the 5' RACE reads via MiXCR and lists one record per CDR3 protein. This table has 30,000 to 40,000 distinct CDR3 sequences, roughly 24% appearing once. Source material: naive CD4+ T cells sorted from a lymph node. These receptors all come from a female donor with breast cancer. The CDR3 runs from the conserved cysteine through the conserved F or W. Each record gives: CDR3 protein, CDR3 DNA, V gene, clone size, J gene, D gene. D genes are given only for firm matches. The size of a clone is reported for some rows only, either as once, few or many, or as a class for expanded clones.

CATRGLGTGLEETQYF | TGTGCCACCAGGGGCCTTGGGACAGGGTTGGAAGAGACCCAGTACTTC | TRBV24-1 | . | TRBJ2-5 | TRBD1
CATFDSNEQFF | TGTGCCACCTTTGACTCCAATGAGCAGTTCTTC | TRBV24-1 | . | TRBJ2-1 | .
CASSPWTALNTEAFF | TGTGCCAGCAGTCCCTGGACAGCTTTGAACACTGAAGCTTTCTTT | TRBV6-5 | few | TRBJ1-1 | .
CASSFVTDTQYF | TGTGCCAGCAGCTTTGTCACAGATACGCAGTATTTT | TRBV5-6 | . | TRBJ2-3 | .
CASSLVGRGRRNYGYTF | TGTGCCAGCAGCTTAGTGGGCAGGGGGAGAAGAAACTATGGCTACACCTTC | TRBV7-8 | . | TRBJ1-2 | TRBD1
CASSDIAGTNTGELFF | TGTGCCAGCAGTGACATAGCGGGTACAAACACCGGGGAGCTGTTTTTT | TRBV6-1 | . | TRBJ2-2 | TRBD2
CASSPPGQGYEQYF | TGTGCCAGCAGTCCACCTGGACAGGGATACGAGCAGTACTTC | TRBV6-6 | few | TRBJ2-7 | TRBD1
CASSPRLGQPEAQYF | TGTGCCAGCAGCCCTCGATTGGGACAGCCAGAGGCCCAGTACTTC | TRBV7-9 | . | TRBJ2-5 | TRBD1
CASSYYGGTGELFF | TGTGCCAGCAGCTACTATGGGGGCACCGGGGAGCTGTTTTTT | TRBV7-3 | . | TRBJ2-2 | .
CASKLDVRTEAFF | TGCGCCAGCAAGCTTGACGTTCGAACTGAAGCTTTCTTT | TRBV5-1 | . | TRBJ1-1 | .
CASSLAQRGDSTDTQYF | TGCGCCAGCAGCTTGGCCCAGCGGGGGGACTCCACAGATACGCAGTATTTT | TRBV5-1 | many | TRBJ2-3 | TRBD2
CSARGEGRDTQYF | TGCAGTGCTAGGGGGGAGGGCCGGGATACGCAGTATTTT | TRBV20-1 | . | TRBJ2-3 | TRBD2
CASSSMQTGGTEAFF | TGCGCCAGCAGCTCAATGCAAACAGGGGGAACTGAAGCTTTCTTT | TRBV5-1 | few | TRBJ1-1 | TRBD1
CATRGGTGELFF | TGTGCCACCAGAGGGGGGACCGGGGAGCTGTTTTTT | TRBV6-5 | . | TRBJ2-2 | .